A single T cell receptor beta chain is shown here with its context. Its antigen is currently unknown. Trimming removed 5 bases from V and 3 bases from J; junction bases left unmatched: 6. From germline, CDR1 is SGHVS and CDR2 FQNEAQ. CDR3 length: 14 residues. The protocol was immunoSEQ multiplex PCR, while the TCRdb copy is restricted to in-frame clones and leaves out a portion. The sample has around 300,000 clones; almost 90% are singletons. These data come from a study of Ad26.COV2.S vaccination and SARS-CoV-2 variants. Overall study: By the intramuscular route, Ad26.COV2.S was given once, or twice 56 days apart.

Treatment: 15 to 20 received Ad26.COV2.S at low or high dose, single or two shots; about 5 received placebo; per-sample allocation not given. It was on day 63 after the first vaccine or placebo injection that samples were taken. The donor's status was that of an adult aged 18-55 years in Boston. Findings and caveats of the study: People given the vaccine had a wider spike-specific TCR breadth than placebo recipients did. Using TCR breadth and depth analyses may have led to underestimated total T cell responses.

The receptor's source is a person between 18 and 59 years old who received the Ad26.COV2.S COVID-19 vaccine or a placebo. This sample comprised peripheral blood, obtained in a trial of Ad26.COV2.S vaccine versus placebo. The chain recombines TRBV7-8 with TRBJ1-1; 7 bases map to TRBD1. The CDR3 DNA reads TGTGCCAGCAGCCTGAACAGGGGTTACACTGAAGCTTTCTTT. Its translation: CASSLNRGYTEAFF.